This TCR beta chain originates from a study of blood T cells in healthy people across ages. The authors ran a second PCR of about 6 to 11 cycles using a sample-barcoded 5' primer and a J-beta primer mix. At least 2.5 million CDR3-containing paired-end reads were obtained per sample. TCRdb re-derived calls from the 5' RACE reads in MiXCR, one entry per CDR3 protein. Of 1.5 million to 2 million distinct CDR3 sequences listed, about two fifths are singletons. This CDR3 is built from 18 residues. Germline V gene data show CDR1 as SGHVS and CDR2 as FQNEAQ. With 0 bases removed from V and 3 bases from J, the gap between germline ends came to 20 bases.

The sample was blood. The clonotype originates from a human donor in good health. The V and J genes are TRBV7-8 and TRBJ2-5, with D perhaps assigned TRBD1 or TRBD2 (6 bases each). The DNA for the CDR3 is TGTGCCAGCAGCTTAGCCCCCCACAGGGCGGGATATAAAGAGACCCAGTACTTC. It yields the protein CASSLAPHRAGYKETQYF.